This T cell receptor (beta chain) stems from a study of cytomegalovirus exposure and HLA in healthy donors. Primers for the PCR totalled 60 Vbeta and 13 Jbeta. Sequencing used immunoSEQ multiplex PCR; TCRdb keeps in-frame clones, though not all of them. This sample carries more than 100,000 clones, approximately 71% of them seen once, and the ten largest clones take roughly 1%. Notes on this clone: The antigen remains unidentified.

CDR3 size: 14 residues. The germline gives CDR1 MNHEY, CDR2 SVGAGI. Trimming took 0 bases from V and 6 from J; bases not matched to a gene: 3. Findings and limits, study-wide: It was in a later analysis that TCR association rates were seen to vary by HLA locus, highest for DRB1 and lowest for HLA-C. Analysis performed later showed TCR beta chains linked to HLA being more clonally expanded than equally common others. Analysis performed later found around 15,000 TCR beta sequences associated with HLA alleles at 0.05 false discovery rate.

The source is a woman aged 55-69 years in good health and CMV-seronegative. The sequenced sample was PBMCs. V and J are TRBV6-5 and TRBJ2-7, with TRBD1 matching 9 bases. This CDR3 reads CASSYSWTGVEQYF. In DNA, the CDR3 is TGTGCCAGCAGTTACTCCTGGACAGGGGTCGAGCAGTACTTC.